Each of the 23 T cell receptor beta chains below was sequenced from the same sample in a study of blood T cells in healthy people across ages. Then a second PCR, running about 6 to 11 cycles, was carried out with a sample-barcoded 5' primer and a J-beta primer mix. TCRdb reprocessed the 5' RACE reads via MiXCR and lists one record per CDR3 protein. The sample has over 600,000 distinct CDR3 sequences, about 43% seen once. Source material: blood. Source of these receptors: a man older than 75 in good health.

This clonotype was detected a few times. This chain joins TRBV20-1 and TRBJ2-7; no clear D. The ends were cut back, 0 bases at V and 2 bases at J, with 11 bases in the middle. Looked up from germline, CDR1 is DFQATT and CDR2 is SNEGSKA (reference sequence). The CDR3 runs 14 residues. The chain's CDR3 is CSARDLALAYEQYF. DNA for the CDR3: TGCAGTGCTAGAGATCTCGCACTTGCCTACGAGCAGTACTTC.

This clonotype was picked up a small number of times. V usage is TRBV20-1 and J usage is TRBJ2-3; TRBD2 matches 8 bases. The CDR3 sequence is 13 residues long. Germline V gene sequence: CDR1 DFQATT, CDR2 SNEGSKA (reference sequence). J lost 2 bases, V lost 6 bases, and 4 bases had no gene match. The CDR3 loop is CSATTSDTDTQYF. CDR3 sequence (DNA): TGCAGTGCCACGACTAGCGACACAGATACGCAGTATTTT.

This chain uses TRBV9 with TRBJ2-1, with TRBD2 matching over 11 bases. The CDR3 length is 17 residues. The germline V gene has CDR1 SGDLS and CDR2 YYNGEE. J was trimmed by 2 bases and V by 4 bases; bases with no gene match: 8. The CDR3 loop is CASSYLSTSGAYNEQFF. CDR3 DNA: TGTGCCAGCAGCTACCTCTCGACTAGCGGGGCCTACAATGAGCAGTTCTTC.

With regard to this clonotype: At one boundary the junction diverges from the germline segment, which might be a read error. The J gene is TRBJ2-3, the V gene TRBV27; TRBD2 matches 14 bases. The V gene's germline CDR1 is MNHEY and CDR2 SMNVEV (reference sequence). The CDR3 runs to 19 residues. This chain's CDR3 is CASSRTGLAGVGVTATQYF. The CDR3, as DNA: TGTGCCAGCAGTCGGACGGGACTAGCGGGAGTTGGGGTCACAGCTACGCAGTATTTT.

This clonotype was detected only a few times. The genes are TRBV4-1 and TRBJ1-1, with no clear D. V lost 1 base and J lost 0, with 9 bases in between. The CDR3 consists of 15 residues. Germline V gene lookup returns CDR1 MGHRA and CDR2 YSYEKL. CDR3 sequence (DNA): TGCGCCAGCAGCCAAGTTAGCAGCTTGAACACTGAAGCTTTCTTT. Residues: CASSQVSSLNTEAFF.

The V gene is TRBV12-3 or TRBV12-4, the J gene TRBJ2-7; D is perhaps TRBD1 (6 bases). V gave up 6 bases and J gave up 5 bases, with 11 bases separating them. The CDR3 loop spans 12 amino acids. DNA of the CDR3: TGTGCCAGCAGCCGAGGACAGAACGAGCAGTACTTC. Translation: CASSRGQNEQYF.

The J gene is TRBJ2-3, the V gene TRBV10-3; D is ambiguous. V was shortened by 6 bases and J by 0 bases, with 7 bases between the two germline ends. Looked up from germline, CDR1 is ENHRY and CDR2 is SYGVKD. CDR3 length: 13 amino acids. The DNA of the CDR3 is TGTGCCATCAGCCGACTTAGCACAGATACGCAGTATTTT. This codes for CAISRLSTDTQYF.

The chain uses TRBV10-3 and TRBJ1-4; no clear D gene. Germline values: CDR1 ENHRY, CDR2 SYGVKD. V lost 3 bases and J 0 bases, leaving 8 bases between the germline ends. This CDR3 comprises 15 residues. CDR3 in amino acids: CAISEGAPTNEKLFF. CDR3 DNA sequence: TGTGCCATCAGTGAAGGCGCTCCAACTAATGAAAAACTGTTTTTT.

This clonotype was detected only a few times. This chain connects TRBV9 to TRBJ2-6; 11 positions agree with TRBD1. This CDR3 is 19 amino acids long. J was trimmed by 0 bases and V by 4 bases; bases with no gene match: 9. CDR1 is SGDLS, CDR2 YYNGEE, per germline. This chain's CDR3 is CASSTYGQGASSGANVLTF. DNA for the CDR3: TGTGCCAGCAGCACCTATGGACAGGGGGCTTCCTCTGGGGCCAACGTCCTGACTTTC.

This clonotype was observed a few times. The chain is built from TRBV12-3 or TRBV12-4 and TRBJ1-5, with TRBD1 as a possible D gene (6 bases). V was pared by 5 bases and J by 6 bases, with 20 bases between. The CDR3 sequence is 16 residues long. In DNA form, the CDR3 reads TGTGCCAGCAGTCCCAATTTCGGGGGCGTGGGTCAGCCCCAGCATTTT. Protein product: CASSPNFGGVGQPQHF.

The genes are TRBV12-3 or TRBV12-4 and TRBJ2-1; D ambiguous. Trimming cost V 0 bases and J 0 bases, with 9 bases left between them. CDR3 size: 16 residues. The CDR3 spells CASSLAKIASYNEQFF. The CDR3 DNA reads TGTGCCAGCAGTTTAGCCAAGATAGCCTCCTACAATGAGCAGTTCTTC.

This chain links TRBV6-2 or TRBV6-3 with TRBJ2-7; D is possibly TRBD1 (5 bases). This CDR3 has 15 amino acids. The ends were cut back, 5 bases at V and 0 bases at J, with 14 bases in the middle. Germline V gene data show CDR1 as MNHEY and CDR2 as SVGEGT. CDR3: CASSVATTVSYEQYF. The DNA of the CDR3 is TGTGCCAGCAGTGTGGCGACGACAGTCTCCTACGAGCAGTACTTC.

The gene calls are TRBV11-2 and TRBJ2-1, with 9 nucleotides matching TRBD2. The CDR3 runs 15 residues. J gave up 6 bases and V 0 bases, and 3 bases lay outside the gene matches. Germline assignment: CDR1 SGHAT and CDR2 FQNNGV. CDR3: CASSLEGGLANEQFF. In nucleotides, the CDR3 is TGTGCCAGCAGCTTAGAAGGGGGACTAGCCAATGAGCAGTTCTTC.

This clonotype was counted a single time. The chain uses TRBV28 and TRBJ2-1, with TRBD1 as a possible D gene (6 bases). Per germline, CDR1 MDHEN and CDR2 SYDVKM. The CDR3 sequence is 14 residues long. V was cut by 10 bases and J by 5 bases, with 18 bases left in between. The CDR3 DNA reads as TGTGCCAACAGGGTACCGGGTCCTGACAATGAGCAGTTCTTC. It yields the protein CANRVPGPDNEQFF.

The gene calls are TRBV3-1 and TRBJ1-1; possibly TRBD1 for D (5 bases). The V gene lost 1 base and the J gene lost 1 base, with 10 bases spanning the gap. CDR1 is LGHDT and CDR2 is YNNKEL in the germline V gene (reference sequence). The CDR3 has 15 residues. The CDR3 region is CASSQVVGRNTEAFF. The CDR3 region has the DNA TGTGCCAGCAGCCAAGTCGTGGGGCGGAACACTGAAGCTTTCTTT.

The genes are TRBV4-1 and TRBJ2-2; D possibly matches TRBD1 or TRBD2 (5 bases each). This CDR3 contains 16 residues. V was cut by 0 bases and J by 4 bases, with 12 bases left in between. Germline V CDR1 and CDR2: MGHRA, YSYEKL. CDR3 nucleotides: TGCGCCAGCAGCCAAGAAAGGGTGGGGACCACCGGGGAGCTGTTTTTT. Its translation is CASSQERVGTTGELFF.

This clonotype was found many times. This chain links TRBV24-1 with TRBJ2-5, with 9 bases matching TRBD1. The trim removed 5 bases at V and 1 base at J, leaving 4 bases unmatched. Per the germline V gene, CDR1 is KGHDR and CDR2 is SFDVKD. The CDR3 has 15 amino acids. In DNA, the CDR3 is TGTGCCACCAGTGCCAAGACAGGGGGCCAAGAGACCCAGTACTTC. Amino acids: CATSAKTGGQETQYF.

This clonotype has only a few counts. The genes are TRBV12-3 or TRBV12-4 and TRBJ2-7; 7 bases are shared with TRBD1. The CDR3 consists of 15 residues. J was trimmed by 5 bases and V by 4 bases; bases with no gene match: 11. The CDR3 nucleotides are TGTGCCAGCAGTTCCTTTGCAGGACAGGCCGACGAGCAGTACTTC. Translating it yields CASSSFAGQADEQYF.

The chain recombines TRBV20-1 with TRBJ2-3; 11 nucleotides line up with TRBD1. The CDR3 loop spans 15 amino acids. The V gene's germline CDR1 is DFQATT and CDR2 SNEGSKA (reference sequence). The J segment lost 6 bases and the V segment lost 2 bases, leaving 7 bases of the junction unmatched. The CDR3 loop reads CSARSGQGVGDTQYF. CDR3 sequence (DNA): TGCAGTGCTAGATCGGGACAGGGGGTAGGGGATACGCAGTATTTT.

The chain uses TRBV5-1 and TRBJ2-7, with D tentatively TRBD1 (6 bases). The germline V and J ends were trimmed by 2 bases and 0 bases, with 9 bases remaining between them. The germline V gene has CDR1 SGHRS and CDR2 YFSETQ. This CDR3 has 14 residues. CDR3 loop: CASSFQDSSYEQYF. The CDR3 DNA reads TGCGCCAGCAGCTTCCAGGACAGCTCCTACGAGCAGTACTTC.

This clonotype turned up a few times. The CDR3 loop is CASSYPPGGSPLAKNIQYF. The CDR3, as DNA: TGTGCCAGCAGTTACCCCCCAGGGGGCAGCCCACTAGCCAAAAACATTCAGTACTTC. The chain carries TRBV6-2 or TRBV6-3 and TRBJ2-4, with TRBD1 matching over 8 bases. The germline V gene encodes CDR1 MNHEY and CDR2 SVGEGT. The CDR3 is 19 amino acids. V gave up 2 bases and J gave up 0 bases; unmatched junction bases: 12.

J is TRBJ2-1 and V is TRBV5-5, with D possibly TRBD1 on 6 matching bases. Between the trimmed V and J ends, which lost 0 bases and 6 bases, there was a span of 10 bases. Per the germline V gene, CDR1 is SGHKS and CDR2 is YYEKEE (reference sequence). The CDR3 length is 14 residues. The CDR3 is CASSLEWGPNEQFF. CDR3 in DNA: TGTGCCAGCAGCTTGGAATGGGGGCCCAATGAGCAGTTCTTC.

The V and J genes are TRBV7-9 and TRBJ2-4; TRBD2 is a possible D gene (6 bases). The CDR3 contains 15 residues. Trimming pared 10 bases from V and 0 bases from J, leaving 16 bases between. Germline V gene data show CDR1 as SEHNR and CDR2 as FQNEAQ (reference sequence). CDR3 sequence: CATRGEDLAKNIQYF. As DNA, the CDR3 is TGTGCCACAAGAGGGGAGGACTTAGCCAAAAACATTCAGTACTTC.